This paragraph reports one TCR beta chain. The data were taken from a study of blood T cell repertoires in COVID-19. Profiled with immunoSEQ multiplex PCR; TCRdb holds only in-frame clones, not every one. The repertoire holds about 250,000 clones, with more than 75% as singletons. CDR1 and CDR2 (germline): KGHSH, LQKENI. CDR3 length: 15 residues. V shed 4 bases and J 4 bases; nucleotides not matched to a gene: 9. Recruited during active infection, patients (from Seattle) were subsequently followed longitudinally. This clonotype originated in a woman aged 80 or over with COVID-19, enrolled during active disease. The V call is TRBV18, the J call TRBJ1-1; TRBD1 agrees at 7 bases. The sequenced material came from peripheral blood. CDR3 sequence: CASSRQGAPFTEAFF. The CDR3, as DNA: TGTGCCAGCTCACGACAGGGAGCCCCTTTCACTGAAGCTTTCTTT.